Sequencing of this TCR beta chain was carried out in a study of blood T cell repertoires in COVID-19. Under the authors' procedure: Quantification of nucleated cells was approximated via reference gene primer amplification. The table came from immunoSEQ multiplex PCR; TCRdb's copy has only in-frame clones and leaves some out. That table furnishes V, J and clone size, whereas the DNA furnished D and trimming. The table includes about 130,000 clones, approximately 80% detected once. This receptor was obtained from an elderly woman with acute or convalescent COVID-19. Sequenced input: peripheral blood.

The CDR3 coding sequence is TGTGCCAGCAGCTTAGCTCAGGGGGCGCTATTAGGTGAAGCTTTCTTT. It translates to CASSLAQGALLGEAFF. The chain is built from TRBV7-6 and TRBJ1-1; TRBD1 matches 8 bases. The CDR3 contains 16 residues. With V trimmed by 0 bases and J by 7 bases, 10 bases remained unmatched. In germline, CDR1 is SGHVS, CDR2 FNYEAQ.